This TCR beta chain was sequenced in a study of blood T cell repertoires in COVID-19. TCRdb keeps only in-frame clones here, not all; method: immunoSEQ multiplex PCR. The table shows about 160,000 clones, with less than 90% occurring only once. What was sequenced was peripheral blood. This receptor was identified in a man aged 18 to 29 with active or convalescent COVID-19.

The CDR3 DNA reads TGTGCCAGCAGCCAAAAATCCGGTCGGACTGAAGCTTTCTTT. Its protein is CASSQKSGRTEAFF. The chain carries TRBV16 and TRBJ1-1; D gene unclear. V lost 2 bases, J lost 5 bases, and 12 bases lay in between. In germline, CDR1 is KGHSY, CDR2 FQNENV. The CDR3 sequence is 14 residues long.